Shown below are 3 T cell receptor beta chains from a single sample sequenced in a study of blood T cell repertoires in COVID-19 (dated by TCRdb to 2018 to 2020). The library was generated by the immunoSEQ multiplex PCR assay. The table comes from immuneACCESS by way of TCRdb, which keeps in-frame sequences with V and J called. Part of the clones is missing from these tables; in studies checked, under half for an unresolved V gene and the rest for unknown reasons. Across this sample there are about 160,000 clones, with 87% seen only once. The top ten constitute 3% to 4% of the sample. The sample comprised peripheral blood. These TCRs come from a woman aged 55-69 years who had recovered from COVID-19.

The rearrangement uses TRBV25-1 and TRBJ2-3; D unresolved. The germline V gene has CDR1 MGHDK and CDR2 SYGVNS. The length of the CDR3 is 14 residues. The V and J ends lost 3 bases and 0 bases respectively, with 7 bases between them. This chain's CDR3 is CASSDRSSTDTQYF. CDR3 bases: TGTGCCAGCAGTGACAGATCGAGCACAGATACGCAGTATTTT.

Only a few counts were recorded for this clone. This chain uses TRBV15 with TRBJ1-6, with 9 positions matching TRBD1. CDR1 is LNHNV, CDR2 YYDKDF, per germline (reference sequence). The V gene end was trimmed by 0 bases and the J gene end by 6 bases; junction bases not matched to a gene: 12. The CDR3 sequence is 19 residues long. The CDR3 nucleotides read TGTGCCACCAGCAGAGAAGCCTACGCGTCGACAGGGGGTAATTCACCCCTCCACTTT. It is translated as CATSREAYASTGGNSPLHF.

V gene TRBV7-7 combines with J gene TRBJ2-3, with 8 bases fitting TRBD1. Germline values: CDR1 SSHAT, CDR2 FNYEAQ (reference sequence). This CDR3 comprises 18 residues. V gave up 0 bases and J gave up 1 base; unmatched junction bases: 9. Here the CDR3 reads CASSLAAQTGAGTDTQYF. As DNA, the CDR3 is TGTGCCAGCAGCTTAGCGGCCCAGACAGGGGCTGGCACAGATACGCAGTATTTT. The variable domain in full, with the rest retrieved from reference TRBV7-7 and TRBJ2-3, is GAGVSQSPRYKVTKRGQDVTLRCDPISSHATLYWYQQALGQGPEFLTYFNYEAQPDKSGLPSDRFSAERPEGSISTLTIQRTEQRDSAMYRCASSLAAQTGAGTDTQYFGPGTRLTVL.